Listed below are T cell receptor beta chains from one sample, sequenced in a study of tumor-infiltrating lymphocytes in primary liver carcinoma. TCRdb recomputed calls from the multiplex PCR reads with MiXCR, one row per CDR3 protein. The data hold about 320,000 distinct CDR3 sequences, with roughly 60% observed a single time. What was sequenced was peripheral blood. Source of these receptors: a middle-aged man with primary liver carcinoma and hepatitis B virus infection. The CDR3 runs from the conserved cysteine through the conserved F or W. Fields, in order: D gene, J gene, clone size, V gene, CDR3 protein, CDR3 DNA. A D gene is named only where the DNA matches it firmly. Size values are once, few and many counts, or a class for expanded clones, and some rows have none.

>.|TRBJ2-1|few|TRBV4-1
CASSQDSQRTRNEQFF
TGCGCCAGCAGCCAAGATTCCCAGCGTACAAGAAATGAGCAGTTCTTC
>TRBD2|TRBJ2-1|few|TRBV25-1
CASSEFSGSYNEQFF
TGTGCCAGCAGTGAGTTTAGCGGGAGCTACAATGAGCAGTTCTTC
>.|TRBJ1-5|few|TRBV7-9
CASSAMSNQPQHF
TGTGCCAGCAGTGCCATGAGCAATCAGCCCCAGCATTTT
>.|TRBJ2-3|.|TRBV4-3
CASSQEQSTDTQCF
TGCGCCAGCAGCCAAGAACAGTCTACGGATACGCAGTGTTTT
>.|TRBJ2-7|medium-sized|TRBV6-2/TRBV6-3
CASSYEVPYEQYF
TGTGCCAGCAGTTACGAGGTACCCTACGAGCAGTACTTC
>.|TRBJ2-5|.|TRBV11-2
CDSRNQETQYF
TGTGACAGCAGAAATCAAGAGACCCAGTACTTC
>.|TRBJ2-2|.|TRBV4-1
CASCDRPGELFF
TGCGCCAGCTGCGACCGCCCCGGGGAGCTGTTTTTT
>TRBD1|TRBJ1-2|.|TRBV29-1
CGVDPRGCDYGYTF
TGCGGCGTTGATCCCAGGGGGTGCGACTATGGCTACACCTTC
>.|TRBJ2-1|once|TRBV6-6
CANSYSSDHEQFF
TGTGCCAACAGTTACTCTAGTGACCATGAGCAGTTCTTC
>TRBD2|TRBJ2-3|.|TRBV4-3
CASRQDVSGVDTQYF
TGCGCCAGCAGACAAGATGTCAGCGGGGTAGATACGCAGTATTTT
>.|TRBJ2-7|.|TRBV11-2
CASSLGAERFEQYF
TGTGCCAGCTCCCTTGGTGCGGAACGCTTCGAGCAGTACTTC
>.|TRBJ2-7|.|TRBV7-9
CASSSGTELTYKQYF
TGTGCCAGTAGCTCCGGGACGGAGCTTACCTACAAGCAGTACTTC
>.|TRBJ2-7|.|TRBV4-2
CTSSQTTSYEQYF
TGTACCAGCAGCCAGACGACCTCCTACGAGCAGTACTTC
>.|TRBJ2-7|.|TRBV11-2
CASSFITQGRTDEQYF
TGTGCCAGCAGCTTCATAACACAGGGAAGGACGGACGAACAGTACTTC
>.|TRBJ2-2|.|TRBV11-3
CASSPSKDTGELFF
TGTGCCAGCAGCCCTTCGAAAGATACCGGGGAGCTGTTCTTT